A selection of T cell receptor beta chains follows, all from one sample in a study of cytomegalovirus exposure and HLA in healthy donors. Here immunoSEQ multiplex PCR was the method, and the copy in TCRdb shows in-frame clones only, minus some. The sample includes 90,000 or so clones, 75% to 90% of them seen just once. The sequencing sample was made of PBMCs. Receptors originate from a man aged 18 to 35 in good health and CMV-seropositive. Each CDR3 is given with its conserved first and last residue. The D gene is left open where the match is weak. Clone size is shown for a subset of rows, as once, few, many or a class of expanded clone.

cdr3_length	clone_size	v_call	d_call	j_call	cdr3_nt	cdr3_aa
12	.	TRBV5-1	.	TRBJ2-5	TGCGCCAGCAGCTTCCTCCAAGAGACCCAGTACTTC	CASSFLQETQYF
15	many	TRBV6-1	.	TRBJ2-7	TGTGCCAGCAGTGAAGCCCCGGACAGCTCCTACGAGCAGTACTTC	CASSEAPDSSYEQYF
14	.	TRBV25-1	.	TRBJ1-5	TGTGCCAGCAGCCACCCTATGGGCAATCAGCCCCAGCATTTT	CASSHPMGNQPQHF
15	.	TRBV9	.	TRBJ1-5	TGTGCCAGCAGCCGCACAGGAAATAGCAATCAGCCCCAGCATTTT	CASSRTGNSNQPQHF
15	.	TRBV28	TRBD1	TRBJ2-7	TGTGCCAGCAGTTCCGGGACAGGGGGCACCTACGAGCAGTACTTC	CASSSGTGGTYEQYF
14	.	TRBV7-9	TRBD2	TRBJ2-7	TGTGCCAGCAGCTTAAGCGGGAGGGCCTACGAGCAGTACTTC	CASSLSGRAYEQYF
16	.	TRBV7-8	TRBD1	TRBJ2-5	TGTGCCAGCAGCTTATCCGGGACAGGGGGCCAAGAGACCCAGTACTTC	CASSLSGTGGQETQYF
14	once	TRBV6-5	.	TRBJ1-2	TGTGCCAGCAGTTACTCACGGGAAACCTATGGCTACACCTTC	CASSYSRETYGYTF
15	.	TRBV4-2	.	TRBJ2-3	TGTGCCAGCGGGCCCGACGTGAAAAGCACAGATACGCAGTATTTT	CASGPDVKSTDTQYF
16	.	TRBV5-4	.	TRBJ2-2	TGTGCCAGCAGCTTTAAGACAGGTTCGGACACCGGGGAGCTGTTTTTT	CASSFKTGSDTGELFF
14	once	TRBV14	.	TRBJ1-2	TGTGCCAGCAGCCAAGAAAAATCGCCGGGTGGCTACACCTTC	CASSQEKSPGGYTF
14	few	TRBV5-5	TRBD1	TRBJ1-5	TGTGCCAGCAGCTACGGACAGGGCAACCAGCCCCAGCATTTT	CASSYGQGNQPQHF
15	.	TRBV30	TRBD1	TRBJ2-2	TGTGCCTGGAGCGATGGGACAGGGGGGACCGGGGAGCTGTTTTTT	CAWSDGTGGTGELFF
14	.	TRBV28	.	TRBJ2-7	TGTGCCAGCAATATGCACAGTCCCCAAGAGGAGCAGTACTTC	CASNMHSPQEEQYF
15	.	TRBV27	TRBD2	TRBJ2-1	TGTGCCAGCAGTCCTAGCGGGAGCTCCTACAATGAGCAGTTCTTC	CASSPSGSSYNEQFF
12	.	TRBV5-1	TRBD2	TRBJ2-1	TGCGCCAGCAGCTTTGCGGGAGGGGAACAGTTCTTC	CASSFAGGEQFF
13	.	TRBV29-1	TRBD1	TRBJ1-2	TGCAGCGTTGATTCAGGGGGCGCCGATGGCTACACCTTC	CSVDSGGADGYTF
15	.	TRBV19	TRBD1	TRBJ1-5	TGTGCCAGTAGGTCGATAGGGGACAGGAATCAGCCCCAGCATTTT	CASRSIGDRNQPQHF
12	few	TRBV30	.	TRBJ1-1	TGTGCCTGGAGTGACGGAGGGACTGAAGCTTTCTTT	CAWSDGGTEAFF
13	.	TRBV6-4	.	TRBJ2-1	TGTGCCAGCAGTGACAGCCAGGGCTTAAGTCAGTTCTTC	CASSDSQGLSQFF
16	few	TRBV10-3	.	TRBJ2-3	TGTGCCATCAGTGAGGGCGAGACTGGACTCACAGATACGCAGTATTTT	CAISEGETGLTDTQYF
16	.	TRBV7-9	TRBD2	TRBJ2-2	TGTGCCAGCACTCCTTCCGGGGGGGCGAACACCGGGGAGCTGTTTTTT	CASTPSGGANTGELFF
14	.	TRBV7-9	.	TRBJ2-1	TGTGCCAGCAGCTTAGTGGGCAGTTACAATGAGCAGTTCTTC	CASSLVGSYNEQFF
13	.	TRBV30	TRBD2	TRBJ2-1	TGTGCCTGGAGTGTCGGGGGGAGGAATGAGCAGTTCTTC	CAWSVGGRNEQFF
14	.	TRBV29-1	TRBD2	TRBJ2-7	TGCAGCGTTGAAATGGGACTAGCGGGAAAACCGCAGTACTTC	CSVEMGLAGKPQYF
14	.	TRBV28	.	TRBJ2-5	TGTGCCAGCAGTTTATTTGGGGAGGTGGAGACCCAGTACTTC	CASSLFGEVETQYF
16	medium-sized	TRBV5-1	.	TRBJ1-2	TGCGCCAGCAGAGGGGCCGAACGGGGGGTCGGCTATGGCTACACCTTC	CASRGAERGVGYGYTF
14	.	TRBV5-6	.	TRBJ1-4	TGTGCCAGCAGCTTTATAGGGGGAAATGAAAAACTGTTTTTT	CASSFIGGNEKLFF
18	.	TRBV12-5	.	TRBJ2-5	TGTGCTAGTGGTTTGATTATCGATATAGGGGGACCCCAAGAGACCCAGTACTTC	CASGLIIDIGGPQETQYF
13	.	TRBV5-1	.	TRBJ1-2	TGCGCCAGCGGTTCCGGGACAACCTATGGCTACACCTTC	CASGSGTTYGYTF
15	few	TRBV28	.	TRBJ1-3	TGTGCCAGCAGTTCCCACCAGGGGCGTGGAAACACCATATATTTT	CASSSHQGRGNTIYF
13	.	TRBV2	.	TRBJ1-5	TGTGCCAGCGGGTGGGGAGGCAATCAGCCCCAGCATTTT	CASGWGGNQPQHF
13	.	TRBV25-1	.	TRBJ2-7	TGTGCCAGCAGTGGGGGGGTAGGCTACGAGCAGTACTTC	CASSGGVGYEQYF
13	.	TRBV6-1	.	TRBJ2-7	TGTGCCAGCAGTGACTATCAGGCCTACGAGCAGTACTTC	CASSDYQAYEQYF
11	.	TRBV30	.	TRBJ2-7	TGTGCCTGGAGTGCTACCTACGAGCAGTACTTC	CAWSATYEQYF
15	.	TRBV7-3	.	TRBJ2-1	TGTGCCAGCAGCTTCGGGGAGGGGGGAAACAATGAGCAGTTCTTC	CASSFGEGGNNEQFF
16	.	TRBV18	TRBD1	TRBJ1-1	TGTGCCAGCTCACCATCTCCGGGACAGGGGAACACTGAAGCTTTCTTT	CASSPSPGQGNTEAFF
17	.	TRBV9	TRBD2	TRBJ2-6	TGTGCCAGCAGCCCCTCCGGGGGGGTTTCTGGGGCCAACGTCCTGACTTTC	CASSPSGGVSGANVLTF
16	.	TRBV2	TRBD2	TRBJ2-3	TGTGCCAGCAGTGAGGCTCTAGCGGGCTCCGCAGATACGCAGTATTTT	CASSEALAGSADTQYF
11	.	TRBV2	.	TRBJ2-5	TGTGCCAGCAGTGTCGTAGAGACCCAGTACTTC	CASSVVETQYF
15	.	TRBV4-1	TRBD1	TRBJ1-1	TGCGCCAGCAGCCAAGCGGGACAGACGAACACTGAAGCTTTCTTT	CASSQAGQTNTEAFF
14	.	TRBV14	.	TRBJ2-2	TGTGCCAGCAGCTCACTAGCTCACACCGGGGAGCTGTTTTTT	CASSSLAHTGELFF
16	.	TRBV9	.	TRBJ1-3	TGTGCCAGCAGCGTGTCTGGACAGTCCTCTGGAAACACCATATATTTT	CASSVSGQSSGNTIYF
15	.	TRBV27	.	TRBJ2-3	TGTGCCAGCAGTTTTGGGCAGGTGGTAACAGATACGCAGTATTTT	CASSFGQVVTDTQYF
17	many	TRBV19	.	TRBJ1-5	TGTGCCAGTAATGCCGGGGTTGCCCCCCTGAGCAATCAGCCCCAGCATTTT	CASNAGVAPLSNQPQHF
16	.	TRBV10-1	.	TRBJ1-5	TGCGCCAGCAGTGAGAGGAGGGGGGGTCCTAATCAGCCCCAGCATTTT	CASSERRGGPNQPQHF
17	.	TRBV28	TRBD2	TRBJ2-7	TGTGCCAGCAGTTCCCTTGGACTAGCGGGAGGTACCTACGAGCAGTACTTC	CASSSLGLAGGTYEQYF